The 19 T cell receptor beta chains in this list originate from one sample, sequenced in a study of T cell repertoires in cytomegalovirus infection. MiXCR, applied by TCRdb to the reads, yields one record per CDR3 protein. The table lists 900,000 to 950,000 distinct CDR3 sequences, 31% of them singletons. Their specific antigens are unknown. The sequenced sample was cultured CD8+ T cells from PBMCs, obtained from culture after CMV antigen stimulation. The receptors were gathered from a human donor in good health (CMV status not recorded). Some clones in this sample may be carry-over from other donors' samples.

The sample holds many counts of this clonotype. The genes are TRBV7-6 and TRBJ2-3; 7 bases are shared with TRBD2. CDR1 SGHVS and CDR2 FNYEAQ come from the germline V gene. This CDR3 comprises 17 residues. Losses at the gene ends were 5 bases for V and 1 base for J; bases not matched to a gene: 12. As DNA, the CDR3 is TGTGCCAGCAGCCCACCCGGACTAGGCGGGGGCACAGATACGCAGTATTTT. Protein sequence: CASSPPGLGGGTDTQYF.

The chain is built from TRBV5-6 and TRBJ2-2; D not certain. Germline CDR1 reads SGHDT; CDR2 reads YYEEEE. The CDR3 is 16 residues long. V gave up 4 bases and J gave up 6 bases, with 19 bases separating them. CDR3 nucleotides: TGTGCCAGCAGCGGAGACGGACGATCCTCGGCCGGGGAGCTGTTTTTT. It codes for CASSGDGRSSAGELFF.

This clonotype was counted only a few times. This chain links TRBV27 with TRBJ2-7; no clear D gene. This CDR3 contains 14 residues. Trimming took 2 bases from V and 0 from J, leaving 8 bases between them. Looked up from germline, CDR1 is MNHEY and CDR2 is SMNVEV (reference sequence). The chain's CDR3 is CASSLGLASYEQYF. The CDR3, as DNA: TGTGCCAGCAGTTTAGGGTTAGCCTCCTACGAGCAGTACTTC.

This clonotype was counted at least ten times. The rearrangement links TRBV7-2 to TRBJ2-1; 11 bases agree with TRBD1. The CDR3 covers 17 residues. With V trimmed by 1 base and J by 5 bases, 7 bases remained unmatched. Germline lookup yields CDR1 SGHTA and CDR2 FQGNSA. CDR3 DNA: TGTGCCAGCAGCTTAGAAAGAGGACAGGGGGCGAACAATGAGCAGTTCTTC. It is translated as CASSLERGQGANNEQFF.

Only a few counts were recorded for this clonotype. The genes are TRBV27 and TRBJ1-1, with D tentatively TRBD1 (5 bases). CDR1 MNHEY and CDR2 SMNVEV come from the germline V gene (reference sequence). The CDR3 is 15 residues long. Trimming pared 6 bases from V and 4 bases from J, leaving 18 bases between. The CDR3 bases are TGTGCCAGCAGCGGACACGGGGGTTACGGCACTGAAGCTTTCTTT. It codes for CASSGHGGYGTEAFF.

This chain links TRBV27 with TRBJ1-2, with 10 bases lining up with TRBD1. Trimming removed 8 bases from V and 4 bases from J; junction bases left unmatched: 10. This CDR3 spans 15 amino acids. Germline V CDR1 and CDR2: MNHEY, SMNVEV (reference sequence). The CDR3 spells CASGATGGSLYGYTF. The DNA of the CDR3 is TGTGCCAGCGGGGCGACAGGGGGCAGTCTCTATGGCTACACCTTC.

V and J are TRBV7-9 and TRBJ1-4; D might be TRBD1 (5 bases). Germline V gene lookup returns CDR1 SEHNR and CDR2 FQNEAQ (reference sequence). CDR3 length equals 15 residues. The V end lost 1 base, the J end lost 8 bases, and 14 bases lay between the germline ends. The DNA for the CDR3 is TGTGCCAGCAGCTTAGGCCCGACAGTTGGGGAAAAACTGTTTTTT. It translates to CASSLGPTVGEKLFF.

The chain uses TRBV6-2 or TRBV6-3 and TRBJ2-1; 9 bases align to TRBD2. The CDR3 is 19 amino acids. V was pared by 8 bases and J by 0 bases, with 17 bases of the junction left unmatched. The germline gives CDR1 MNHEY, CDR2 SVGEGT. The CDR3 loop reads CASEVAGATILGSYNEQFF. CDR3 sequence (DNA): TGTGCCAGCGAAGTAGCGGGGGCCACAATACTAGGCTCCTACAATGAGCAGTTCTTC.

Of note for this clonotype: At one end, the junction sequence differs from germline, possibly due to a read error. This sequence joins TRBV7-4 and TRBJ2-3; D perhaps matches TRBD2 (5 bases). The CDR3 runs 15 residues. The germline V gene encodes CDR1 SGHVT and CDR2 SQSDAQ. CDR3 protein: CASSDRERAADTQNF. The CDR3 coding sequence is TGTGCCAGCAGTGACCGAGAGAGGGCGGCAGATACGCAGAATTTT.

The chain carries TRBV6-6 and TRBJ2-7; 9 nucleotides match TRBD1. Germline-derived CDR1 and CDR2 are MNHNY and SVGAGI (reference sequence). This CDR3 contains 14 residues. With V trimmed by 5 bases and J by 3 bases, 5 bases remained unmatched. CDR3 bases: TGTGCCAGCAGTCCGGGACAGGGCAACTACGAGCAGTACGTC. Amino acids: CASSPGQGNYEQYV.

The CDR3 loop reads CASSLGPSSFF. CDR3 sequence (DNA): TGCGCCAGCAGCTTGGGCCCTAGCTCGTTCTTC. The chain carries TRBV5-1 and TRBJ2-1; maybe TRBD2 (5 bases). Per germline, CDR1 SGHRS and CDR2 YFSETQ. The CDR3 runs 11 residues. V was trimmed by 0 bases and J by 15 bases, leaving 10 bases between them.

The table lists this clonotype with many counts. CDR3 in amino acids: CASSLPGRETEAFF. For the CDR3, the DNA is TGTGCCAGCAGCTTGCCCGGCAGGGAAACTGAAGCTTTCTTT. The chain has TRBV7-2 and TRBJ1-1; D may be TRBD1 (5 bases). The CDR3 is made up of 14 amino acids. Trimming pared 3 bases from V and 5 bases from J, leaving 13 bases between. CDR1 and CDR2 from the germline V gene are SGHTA and FQGNSA.

This chain joins TRBV5-5 and TRBJ1-3; perhaps TRBD1 as D (5 bases). CDR3 length: 15 amino acids. CDR1 is SGHKS and CDR2 is YYEKEE in the germline V gene (reference sequence). Deletions cut 0 bases from V and 1 base from J, with 8 bases between. The CDR3 spells CASSLDRGSGNTIYF. The DNA for the CDR3 is TGTGCCAGCAGCTTGGATAGGGGTTCTGGAAACACCATATATTTT.

There are a few counts of this clonotype. The chain is built from TRBV6-6 and TRBJ2-3; 9 nucleotides line up with TRBD2. Germline CDR1 reads MNHNY; CDR2 reads SVGAGI (reference sequence). V shed 1 base, J shed 2 bases, and the junction held 10 bases outside the gene matches. This CDR3 region has 18 residues. CDR3 DNA sequence: TGTGCCAGCAGTTACTTGGTTCGGGTAGCGGGGGACACAGATACGCAGTATTTT. Encoded protein: CASSYLVRVAGDTDTQYF.

This rearrangement joins TRBV27 to TRBJ2-7; 11 bases agree with TRBD2. V was clipped by 3 bases and J by 9 bases; unmatched bases: 10. Per germline, CDR1 MNHEY and CDR2 SMNVEV (reference sequence). The CDR3 loop spans 15 amino acids. CDR3 loop: CASSFTSGGSLGQYF. In nucleotides, the CDR3 is TGTGCCAGCAGTTTCACTAGCGGGGGATCTCTAGGGCAGTACTTC.

Many counts were recorded for this clonotype. The rearrangement links TRBV6-1 to TRBJ2-3; D is unresolved. Germline V CDR1 and CDR2: MNHNS, SASEGT. This CDR3 is 15 amino acids long. Trimming removed 4 bases from V and 1 base from J, with 12 bases in between. This CDR3 is CASSVRSRGTDTQYF. The CDR3, as DNA: TGTGCCAGCAGTGTAAGGTCCCGGGGCACAGATACGCAGTATTTT.

The chain links TRBV27 to TRBJ1-3; weak D call: TRBD1 (6 bases). The V end was cut by 6 bases, the J end by 3 bases, with 18 bases between. Germline V lookup: CDR1 MNHEY, CDR2 SMNVEV (reference sequence). This CDR3 comprises 16 residues. This chain's CDR3 is CASRPTQGSFGNTIYF. CDR3 nucleotide sequence: TGTGCCAGCAGACCGACCCAGGGGTCCTTTGGAAACACCATATATTTT.

This clonotype has only a few counts. V and J are TRBV6-5 and TRBJ2-2, with TRBD1 matching over 7 bases. The germline gives CDR1 MNHEY, CDR2 SVGAGI. This CDR3 comprises 15 residues. V shed 3 bases, J shed 5 bases, and the junction held 6 bases outside the gene matches. CDR3 amino acids: CASSYSQGETGELFF. CDR3 DNA sequence: TGTGCCAGCAGTTATTCCCAGGGGGAGACCGGGGAGCTGTTTTTT.

The CDR3 region has the DNA TGTGCCAGCAGCTTAAGACGGGCAAGCTCCTACGAGCAGTACTTC. It specifies CASSLRRASSYEQYF. The chain carries TRBV5-6 and TRBJ2-7; D ambiguous. V was shortened by 2 bases and J by 0 bases, with 12 bases between the two germline ends. The CDR3 extends over 15 amino acids. The germline V gene encodes CDR1 SGHDT and CDR2 YYEEEE.